A single sample gave rise to the 7 T cell receptor beta chains below, sequenced in a study of OX40 agonist ivuxolimab in advanced cancers. The method was immunoSEQ multiplex PCR; TCRdb's version includes in-frame clones alone and lacks a portion of them. The sample has just over 50,000 clones, 88% seen once; the top ten hold roughly 3.5%. This material consisted of CD4+ or CD8+ T cells sorted from blood, taken in a trial of the OX40 agonist ivuxolimab. These receptors were taken from an adult with an advanced solid tumor such as melanoma, head and neck, liver or kidney cancer.

The V call is TRBV6-5, the J call TRBJ1-6; D gene ambiguous. Germline CDR1 MNHEY, CDR2 SVGAGI. This CDR3 region has 14 residues. Trimming removed 6 bases at V and 7 bases at J, with 13 bases between. DNA of the CDR3: TGTGCCAGCAGGCCCGGGCCTCCGAATTCACCCCTCCACTTT. This gives the protein CASRPGPPNSPLHF.

In nucleotides, the CDR3 is TGTGCCAGCAGGGACAGGCTCTTTAACTATGGCTACACCTTC. The encoded protein is CASRDRLFNYGYTF. The gene calls are TRBV2 and TRBJ1-2; TRBD1 matches at 7 bases. Germline V lookup: CDR1 SNHLY, CDR2 FYNNEI. The CDR3 totals 14 residues. J was trimmed by 1 base and V by 6 bases; bases with no gene match: 5.

V is TRBV6-5 and J is TRBJ2-2; D unresolved. Trimming removed 6 bases from V and 9 bases from J, with 5 bases in between. This CDR3 is 10 amino acids long. Germline CDR1 and CDR2: MNHEY and SVGAGI. The CDR3 region has the DNA TGTGCCAGCAGAGGAAGGGAGCTGTTTTTT. It specifies CASRGRELFF.

The genes are TRBV14 and TRBJ2-5; D is unclear. The CDR3 covers 11 residues. Germline loops: CDR1 SGHDN, CDR2 FVKESK. V was cut by 0 bases and J by 5 bases, with 1 base left in between. CDR3 residues: CASSQDETQYF. The CDR3 bases are TGTGCCAGCAGCCAAGATGAGACCCAGTACTTC.

The chain uses TRBV6-5 and TRBJ1-4, with a tentative D call TRBD1 (5 bases). The CDR3 runs to 13 residues. CDR1 is MNHEY, CDR2 SVGAGI, per germline. V was trimmed by 6 bases and J by 0 bases, leaving 5 bases between them. The CDR3 region is CASRGATNEKLFF. CDR3 nucleotide sequence: TGTGCCAGCAGGGGGGCAACTAATGAAAAACTGTTTTTT.

Only one count was recorded for this clone. V usage is TRBV19 and J usage is TRBJ2-5, with TRBD1 matching over 7 bases. The CDR3 has 15 amino acids. Germline V gene lookup returns CDR1 LNHDA and CDR2 SQIVND (reference sequence). The V and J ends lost 6 bases and 4 bases, in that order; junction bases with no gene match: 11. The CDR3 is CASSGTDKEVETQYF. In DNA, the CDR3 is TGTGCCAGTAGCGGGACAGACAAAGAGGTAGAGACCCAGTACTTC. Drawing the rest from reference TRBV19 and TRBJ2-5, the complete variable domain is DGGITQSPKYLFRKEGQNVTLSCEQNLNHDAMYWYRQDPGQGLRLIYYSQIVNDFQKGDIAEGYSVSREKKESFPLTVTSAQKNPTAFYLCASSGTDKEVETQYFGPGTRLLVL.

V and J are TRBV6-1 and TRBJ2-5, with 7 bases aligning to TRBD1. This CDR3 contains 14 residues. CDR1 and CDR2 from the germline V gene are MNHNS and SASEGT. V lost 6 bases, J lost 2 bases, and 6 bases stayed unmatched. This CDR3 reads CASSRDRVQETQYF. Here the CDR3 DNA reads TGTGCCAGCAGCCGGGACAGAGTTCAAGAGACCCAGTACTTC.